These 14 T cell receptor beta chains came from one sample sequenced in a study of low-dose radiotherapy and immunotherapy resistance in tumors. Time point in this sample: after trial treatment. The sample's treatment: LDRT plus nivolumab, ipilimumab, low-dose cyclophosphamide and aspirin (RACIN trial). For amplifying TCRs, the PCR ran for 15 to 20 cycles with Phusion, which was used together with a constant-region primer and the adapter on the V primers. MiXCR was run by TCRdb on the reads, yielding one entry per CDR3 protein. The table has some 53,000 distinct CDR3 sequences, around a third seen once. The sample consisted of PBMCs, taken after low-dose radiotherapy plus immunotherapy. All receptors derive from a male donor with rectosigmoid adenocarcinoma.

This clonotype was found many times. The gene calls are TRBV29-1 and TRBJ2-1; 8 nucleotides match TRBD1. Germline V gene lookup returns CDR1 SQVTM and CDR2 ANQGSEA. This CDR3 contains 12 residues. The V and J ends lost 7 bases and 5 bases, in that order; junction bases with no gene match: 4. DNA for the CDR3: TGCAGCGCGGGGACAGGTGACAATGAGCAGTTCTTC. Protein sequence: CSAGTGDNEQFF.

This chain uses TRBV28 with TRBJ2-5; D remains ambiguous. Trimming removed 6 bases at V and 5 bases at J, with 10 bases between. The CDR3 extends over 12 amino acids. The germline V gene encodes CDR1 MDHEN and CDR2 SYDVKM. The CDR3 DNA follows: TGTGCCAGCAGCCAAACTGATGAGACCCAGTACTTC. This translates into CASSQTDETQYF.

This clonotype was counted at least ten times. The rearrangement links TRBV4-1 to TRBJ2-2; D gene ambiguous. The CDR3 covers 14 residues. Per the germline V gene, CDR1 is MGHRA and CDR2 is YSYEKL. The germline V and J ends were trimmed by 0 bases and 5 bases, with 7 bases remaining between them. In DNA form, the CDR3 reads TGCGCCAGCAGCCAAGAGGTCATGACCGGGGAGCTGTTTTTT. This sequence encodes CASSQEVMTGELFF.

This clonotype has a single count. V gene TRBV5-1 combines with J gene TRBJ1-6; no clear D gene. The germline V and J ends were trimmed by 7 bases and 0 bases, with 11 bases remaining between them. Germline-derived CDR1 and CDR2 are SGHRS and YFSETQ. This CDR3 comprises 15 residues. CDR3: CASSDRSSYNSPLHF. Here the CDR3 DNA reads TGCGCCAGCTCTGATCGGAGCTCCTATAATTCACCCCTCCACTTT.

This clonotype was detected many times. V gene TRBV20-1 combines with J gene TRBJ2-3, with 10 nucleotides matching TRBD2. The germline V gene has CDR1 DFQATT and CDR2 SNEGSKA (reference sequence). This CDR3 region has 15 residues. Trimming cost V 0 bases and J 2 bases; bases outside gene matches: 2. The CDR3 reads CSARESGRVTDTQYF. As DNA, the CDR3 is TGCAGTGCTAGAGAAAGCGGGAGGGTCACAGATACGCAGTATTTT.

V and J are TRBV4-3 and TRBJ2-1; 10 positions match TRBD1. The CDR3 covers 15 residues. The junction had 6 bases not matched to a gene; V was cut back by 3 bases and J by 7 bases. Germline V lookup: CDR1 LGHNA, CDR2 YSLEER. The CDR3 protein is CASSQGQGRLNEQFF. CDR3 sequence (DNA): TGCGCCAGCAGCCAGGGACAGGGGAGGCTAAATGAGCAGTTCTTC.

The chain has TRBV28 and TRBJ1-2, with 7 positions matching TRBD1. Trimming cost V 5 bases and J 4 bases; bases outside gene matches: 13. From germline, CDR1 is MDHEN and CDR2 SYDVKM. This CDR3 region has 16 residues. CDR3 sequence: CASSPVRTGGSYGYTF. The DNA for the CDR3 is TGTGCCAGCAGTCCGGTGAGGACAGGTGGGTCCTATGGCTACACCTTC.

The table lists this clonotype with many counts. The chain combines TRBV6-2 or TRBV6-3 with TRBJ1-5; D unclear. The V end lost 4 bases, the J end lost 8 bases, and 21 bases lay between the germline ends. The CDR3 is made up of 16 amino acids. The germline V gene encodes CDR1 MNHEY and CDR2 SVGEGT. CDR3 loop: CASSSSSRWVLKPQHF. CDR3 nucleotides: TGTGCCAGCAGTTCCTCCTCCCGCTGGGTTCTCAAGCCCCAGCATTTT.

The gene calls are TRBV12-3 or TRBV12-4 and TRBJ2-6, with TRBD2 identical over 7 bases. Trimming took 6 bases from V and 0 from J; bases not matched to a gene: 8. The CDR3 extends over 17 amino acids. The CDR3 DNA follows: TGTGCCAGCAGCCCCGGGGGGATAGGCTCTGGGGCCAACGTCCTGACTTTC. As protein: CASSPGGIGSGANVLTF.

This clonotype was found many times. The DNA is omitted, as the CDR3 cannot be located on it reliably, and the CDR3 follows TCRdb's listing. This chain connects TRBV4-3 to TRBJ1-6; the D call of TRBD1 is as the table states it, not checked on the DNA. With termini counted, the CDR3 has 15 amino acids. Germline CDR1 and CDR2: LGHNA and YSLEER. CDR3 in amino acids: CASSQDWAGGSRVHF.

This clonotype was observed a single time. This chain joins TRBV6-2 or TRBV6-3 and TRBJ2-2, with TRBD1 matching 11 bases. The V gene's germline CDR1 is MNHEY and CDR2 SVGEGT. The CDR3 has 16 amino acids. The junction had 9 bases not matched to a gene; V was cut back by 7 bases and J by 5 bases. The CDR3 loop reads CASIHFRDRGTGELFF. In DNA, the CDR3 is TGTGCCAGCATCCACTTCCGGGACAGGGGGACCGGGGAGCTGTTTTTT.

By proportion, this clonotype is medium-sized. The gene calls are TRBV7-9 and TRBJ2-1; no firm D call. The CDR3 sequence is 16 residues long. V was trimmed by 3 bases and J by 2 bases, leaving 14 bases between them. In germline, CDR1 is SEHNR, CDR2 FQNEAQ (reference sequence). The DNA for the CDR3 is TGTGCCAGCAGCTTGTCGACGGGTCCCACCTACAATGAGCAGTTCTTC. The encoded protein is CASSLSTGPTYNEQFF.

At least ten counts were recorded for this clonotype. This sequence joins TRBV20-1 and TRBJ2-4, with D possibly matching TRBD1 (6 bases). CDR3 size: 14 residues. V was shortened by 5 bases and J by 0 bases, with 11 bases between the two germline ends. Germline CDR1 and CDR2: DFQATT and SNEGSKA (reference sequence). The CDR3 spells CSAWTELAKNIQYF. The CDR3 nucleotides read TGCAGTGCTTGGACAGAGCTAGCCAAAAACATTCAGTACTTC.

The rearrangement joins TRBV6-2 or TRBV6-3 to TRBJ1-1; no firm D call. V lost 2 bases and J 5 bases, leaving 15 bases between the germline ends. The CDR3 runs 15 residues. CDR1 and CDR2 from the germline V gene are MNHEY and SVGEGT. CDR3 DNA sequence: TGTGCCAGCAGTTACCCCAATTTAGGGAAGACTGAAGCTTTCTTT. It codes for CASSYPNLGKTEAFF.